The clone carrying this TCR beta chain has a count of ten or more. No antigen is known for it. The entry originates in a study of T-cell reconstitution after alpha-beta-depleted transplantation in children. Study findings and constraints: Surviving recipient T cells and thymic progenitors underlay high day-60 TCRbeta diversity in some patients. By about two months after transplant, alpha-beta T cells reportedly arose from several hundred graft clones that had expanded.

Unique molecular identifiers were built into the TCRbeta library. TCRdb itself ran the PCR reads through MiXCR, one entry per CDR3 protein. The sample consists of 580,000 or so distinct CDR3 sequences, more than 20% of them appearing once. The origin of this receptor is a boy under two years old who had a stem cell transplant for acute myeloid leukemia, so the T cells may come from the graft donor. The material sequenced was PBMCs, mostly from graft donor cells, taken 360 days after TCRalphabeta/CD19-depleted stem cell transplant.

CDR3: CAWSKNTRGEKLFF. The CDR3 DNA reads as TGTGCCTGGAGTAAGAACACGAGAGGTGAAAAACTGTTTTTT. The rearrangement links TRBV30 to TRBJ1-4; no definite D call. Trimming shortened V by 2 bases and J by 7 bases, and 14 bases separated the two germline ends. This CDR3 spans 14 amino acids. Germline V lookup: CDR1 GTSNPN, CDR2 SVGIG (reference sequence).